This paragraph covers one T cell receptor beta chain sequence. Unfractionated whole blood yielded total RNA. Original analysis: Ranging from roughly 23,224 to 690,600, TCR counts per sample had a median value of roughly 96,000. TCRdb redid the calling of the 5' RACE reads with MiXCR, one entry per CDR3 protein. V and J calls and clone size were set by TCRdb, not the authors. The repertoire consists of 100,000 to 120,000 distinct CDR3 sequences, with approximately 19% occurring once and the leading ten covering around 2.7%. V was trimmed by 3 bases and J by 6 bases, leaving 15 bases between them. Germline CDR1 SQVTM, CDR2 ANQGSEA. This CDR3 region has 13 residues. The sample originates from a study of human T cells and chemical hapten exposure.

V is TRBV29-1 and J is TRBJ2-7; D ambiguous. This clonotype was sampled from a human donor in good health. The CDR3: CSVEKTRVGEQYF. In DNA, the CDR3 is TGCAGCGTTGAGAAGACTCGTGTGGGCGAGCAGTACTTC.